This T cell receptor (beta chain) was observed in a study of human T cells and chemical hapten exposure. Study-wide context: The variation in per-sample TCR yields arose mainly from small differences in pooled library volumes.

Regarding time point: patch test 2, 6 weeks after DPC sensitization. Treatment indicated: therapeutic diphenylcyclopropenone sensitization with weekly scalp DPC. This clonotype was detected many times. Trimming removed 2 bases at V and 9 bases at J, with 17 bases between. The CDR3 sequence is 14 residues long. The germline CDR1 and CDR2 sequences are SGDLS and YYNGEE. The study's library attached unique molecular identifiers to single cDNA molecules. A single record per CDR3 protein comes from TCRdb applying MiXCR to the RACE reads. Of approximately 350,000 distinct CDR3 sequences in the sample, more than 5% were seen once.

J is TRBJ1-2 and V is TRBV9; a possible D gene is TRBD1 (5 bases). The material sequenced was whole blood, taken in connection with sensitization to the hapten diphenylcyclopropenone (DPC). This receptor was taken from a woman aged 18-29 years with alopecia areata. Some clones in this sample may be carry-over from other donors' samples. The CDR3: CASSVKDEGDRYTF. The CDR3 nucleotides read TGTGCCAGCAGCGTCAAAGACGAAGGGGACCGCTACACCTTC.